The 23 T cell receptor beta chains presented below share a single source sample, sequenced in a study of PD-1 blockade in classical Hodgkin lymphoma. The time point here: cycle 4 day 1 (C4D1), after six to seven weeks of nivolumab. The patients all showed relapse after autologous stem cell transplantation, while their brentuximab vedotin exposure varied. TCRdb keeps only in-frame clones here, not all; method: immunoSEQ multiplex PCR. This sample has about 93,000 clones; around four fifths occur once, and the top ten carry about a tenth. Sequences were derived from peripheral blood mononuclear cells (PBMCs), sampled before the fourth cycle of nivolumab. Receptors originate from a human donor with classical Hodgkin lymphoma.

CDR3 nucleotide sequence: TGTGCCAGCAGCTTCTTAGCGGGGGCCTTCCAAGAGACCCAGTACTTC. It codes for CASSFLAGAFQETQYF. The chain links TRBV7-6 to TRBJ2-5, with 9 positions matching TRBD2. CDR3 size: 16 residues. CDR1 SGHVS and CDR2 FNYEAQ come from the germline V gene. V was clipped by 3 bases and J by 1 base; unmatched bases: 6.

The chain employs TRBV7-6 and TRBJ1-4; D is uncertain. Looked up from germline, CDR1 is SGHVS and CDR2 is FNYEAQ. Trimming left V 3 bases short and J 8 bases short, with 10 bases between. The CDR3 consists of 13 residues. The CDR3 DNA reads TGTGCCAGCAGCTTGTCTCTCCAAGAAAAACTGTTTTTT. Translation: CASSLSLQEKLFF.

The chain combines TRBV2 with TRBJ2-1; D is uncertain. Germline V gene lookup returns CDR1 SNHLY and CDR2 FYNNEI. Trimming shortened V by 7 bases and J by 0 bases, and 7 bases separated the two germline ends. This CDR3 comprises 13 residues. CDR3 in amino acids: CASKLGSYNEQFF. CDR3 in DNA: TGTGCCAGCAAGCTGGGCTCCTACAATGAGCAGTTCTTC.

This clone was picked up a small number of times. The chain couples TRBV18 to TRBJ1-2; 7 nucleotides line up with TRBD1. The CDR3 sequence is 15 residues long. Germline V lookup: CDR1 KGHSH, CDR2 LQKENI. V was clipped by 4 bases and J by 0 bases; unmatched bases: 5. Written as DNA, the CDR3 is TGTGCCAGCTCACATGGGGACAGCCCTAACTATGGCTACACCTTC. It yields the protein CASSHGDSPNYGYTF.

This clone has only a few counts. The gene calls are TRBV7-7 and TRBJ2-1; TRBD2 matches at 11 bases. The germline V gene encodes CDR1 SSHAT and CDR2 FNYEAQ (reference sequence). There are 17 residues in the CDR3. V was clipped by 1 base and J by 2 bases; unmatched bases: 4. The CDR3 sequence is CASSLGLAGGTYNEQFF. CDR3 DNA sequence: TGTGCCAGCAGCTTAGGGCTAGCGGGAGGCACCTACAATGAGCAGTTCTTC. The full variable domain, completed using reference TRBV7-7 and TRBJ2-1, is GAGVSQSPRYKVTKRGQDVTLRCDPISSHATLYWYQQALGQGPEFLTYFNYEAQPDKSGLPSDRFSAERPEGSISTLTIQRTEQRDSAMYRCASSLGLAGGTYNEQFFGPGTRLTVL.

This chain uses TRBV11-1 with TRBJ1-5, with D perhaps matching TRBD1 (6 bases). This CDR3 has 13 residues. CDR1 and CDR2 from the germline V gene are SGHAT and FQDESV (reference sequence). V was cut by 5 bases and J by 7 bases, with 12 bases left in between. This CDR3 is CASSQDGGQPQHF. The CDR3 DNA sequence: TGTGCCAGCAGCCAGGACGGGGGCCAGCCCCAGCATTTT.

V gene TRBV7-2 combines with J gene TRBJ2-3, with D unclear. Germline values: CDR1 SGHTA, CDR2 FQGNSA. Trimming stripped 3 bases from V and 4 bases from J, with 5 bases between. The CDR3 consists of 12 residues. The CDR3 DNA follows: TGTGCCAGCAGCTTTGGCCCAGATACGCAGTATTTT. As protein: CASSFGPDTQYF. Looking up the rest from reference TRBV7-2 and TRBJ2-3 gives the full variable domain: GAGVSQSPSNKVTEKGKDVELRCDPISGHTALYWYRQSLGQGLEFLIYFQGNSAPDKSGLPSDRFSAERTGGSVSTLTIQRTQQEDSAVYLCASSFGPDTQYFGPGTRLTVL.

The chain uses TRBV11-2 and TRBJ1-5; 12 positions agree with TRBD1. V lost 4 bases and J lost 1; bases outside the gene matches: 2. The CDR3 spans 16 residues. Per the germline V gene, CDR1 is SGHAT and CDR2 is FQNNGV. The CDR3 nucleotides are TGTGCCAGCAGCTCCGGGACAGGGGGCAGCAATCAGCCCCAGCATTTT. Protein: CASSSGTGGSNQPQHF.

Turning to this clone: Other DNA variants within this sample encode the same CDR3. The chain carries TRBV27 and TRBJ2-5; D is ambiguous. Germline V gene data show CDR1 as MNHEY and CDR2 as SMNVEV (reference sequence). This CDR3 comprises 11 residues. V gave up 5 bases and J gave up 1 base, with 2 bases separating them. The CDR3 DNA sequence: TGTGCCAGCAGTCCCCAAGAGACCCAGTACTTC. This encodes CASSPQETQYF.

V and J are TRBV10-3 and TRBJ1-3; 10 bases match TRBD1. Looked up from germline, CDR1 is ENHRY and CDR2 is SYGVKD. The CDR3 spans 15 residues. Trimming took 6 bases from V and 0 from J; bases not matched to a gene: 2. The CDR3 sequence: CAIRGQGSSGNTIYF. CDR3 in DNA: TGTGCCATCAGGGGACAGGGGAGCTCTGGAAACACCATATATTTT.

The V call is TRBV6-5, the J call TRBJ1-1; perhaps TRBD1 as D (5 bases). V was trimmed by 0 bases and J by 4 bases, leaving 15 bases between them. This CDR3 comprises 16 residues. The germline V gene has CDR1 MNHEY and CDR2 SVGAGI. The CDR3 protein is CASSYSGAGRGTEAFF. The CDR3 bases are TGTGCCAGCAGTTACTCTGGGGCAGGGAGGGGCACTGAAGCTTTCTTT.

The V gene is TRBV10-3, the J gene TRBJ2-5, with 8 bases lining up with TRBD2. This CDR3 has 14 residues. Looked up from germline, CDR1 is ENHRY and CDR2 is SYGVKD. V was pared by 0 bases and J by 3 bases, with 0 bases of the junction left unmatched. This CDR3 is CAISESRGEETQYF. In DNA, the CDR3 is TGTGCCATCAGTGAGTCGCGGGGGGAAGAGACCCAGTACTTC.

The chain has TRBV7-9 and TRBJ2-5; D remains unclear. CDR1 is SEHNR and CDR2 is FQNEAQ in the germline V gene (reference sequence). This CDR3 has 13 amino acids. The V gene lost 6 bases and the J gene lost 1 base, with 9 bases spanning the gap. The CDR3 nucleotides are TGTGCCAGCAGAAAGTCTTTCCAAGAGACCCAGTACTTC. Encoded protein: CASRKSFQETQYF.

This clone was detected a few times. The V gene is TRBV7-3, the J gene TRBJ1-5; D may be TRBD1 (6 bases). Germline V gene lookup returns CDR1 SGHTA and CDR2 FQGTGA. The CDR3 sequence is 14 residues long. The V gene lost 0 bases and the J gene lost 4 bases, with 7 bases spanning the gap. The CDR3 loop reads CASSLTGGNQPQHF. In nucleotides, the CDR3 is TGTGCCAGCAGCTTAACAGGGGGTAATCAGCCCCAGCATTTT.

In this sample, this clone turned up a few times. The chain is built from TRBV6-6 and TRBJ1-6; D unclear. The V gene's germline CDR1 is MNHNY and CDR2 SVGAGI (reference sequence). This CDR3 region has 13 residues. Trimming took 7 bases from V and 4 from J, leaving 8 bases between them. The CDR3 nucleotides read TGTGCCAGCACCGGACTGTATAATTCACCCCTCCACTTT. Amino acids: CASTGLYNSPLHF.

Here the CDR3 reads CASRWTASTDTQYF. CDR3 in DNA: TGTGCCAGCAGGTGGACTGCTAGCACAGATACGCAGTATTTT. The chain couples TRBV2 to TRBJ2-3, with a possible D match to TRBD2 (5 bases). The germline V and J ends were trimmed by 6 bases and 0 bases, with 10 bases remaining between them. This CDR3 is built from 14 residues. The germline CDR1 and CDR2 sequences are SNHLY and FYNNEI.

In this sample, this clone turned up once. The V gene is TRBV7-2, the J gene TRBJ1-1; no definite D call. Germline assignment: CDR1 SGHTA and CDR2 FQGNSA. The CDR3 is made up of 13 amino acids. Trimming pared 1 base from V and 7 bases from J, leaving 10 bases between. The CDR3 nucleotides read TGTGCCAGCAGCTTAGATCGATTCGGTGAAGCTTTCTTT. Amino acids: CASSLDRFGEAFF.

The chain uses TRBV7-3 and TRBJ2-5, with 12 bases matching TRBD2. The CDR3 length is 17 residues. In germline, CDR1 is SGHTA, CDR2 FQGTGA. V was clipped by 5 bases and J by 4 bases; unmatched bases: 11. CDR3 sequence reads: CASSLRLAGAAGETQYF. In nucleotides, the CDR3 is TGTGCCAGCAGCCTCCGACTAGCGGGGGCCGCTGGAGAGACCCAGTACTTC.

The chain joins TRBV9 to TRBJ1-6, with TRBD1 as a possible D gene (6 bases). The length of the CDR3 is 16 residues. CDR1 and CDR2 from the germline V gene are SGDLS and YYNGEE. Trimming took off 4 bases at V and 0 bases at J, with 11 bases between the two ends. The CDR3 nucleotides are TGTGCCAGCAGCCCCCGAGGGGGCTCCTATAATTCACCCCTCCACTTT. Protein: CASSPRGGSYNSPLHF.

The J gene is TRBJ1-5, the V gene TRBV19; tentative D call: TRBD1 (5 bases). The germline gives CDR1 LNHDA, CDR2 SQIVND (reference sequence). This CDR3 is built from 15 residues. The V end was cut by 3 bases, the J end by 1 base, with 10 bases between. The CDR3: CASSILRDSNQPQHF. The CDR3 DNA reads TGTGCCAGTAGTATTCTCCGGGACAGCAATCAGCCCCAGCATTTT.

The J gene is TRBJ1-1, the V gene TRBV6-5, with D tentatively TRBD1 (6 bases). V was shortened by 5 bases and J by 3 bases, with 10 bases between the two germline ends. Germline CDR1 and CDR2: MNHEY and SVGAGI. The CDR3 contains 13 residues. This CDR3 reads CASSRGADTEAFF. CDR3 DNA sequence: TGTGCCAGCAGTAGGGGGGCGGACACTGAAGCTTTCTTT.

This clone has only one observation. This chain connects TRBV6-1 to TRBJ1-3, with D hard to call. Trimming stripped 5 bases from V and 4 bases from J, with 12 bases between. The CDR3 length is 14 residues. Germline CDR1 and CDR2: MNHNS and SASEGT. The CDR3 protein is CASSPDGIGNTIYF. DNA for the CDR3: TGTGCCAGCAGTCCAGACGGCATCGGAAACACCATATATTTT.

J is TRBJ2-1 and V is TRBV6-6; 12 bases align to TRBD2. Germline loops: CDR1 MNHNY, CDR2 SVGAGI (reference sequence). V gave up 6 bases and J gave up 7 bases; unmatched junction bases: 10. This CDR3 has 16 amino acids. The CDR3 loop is CASSSSSGRVWNEQFF. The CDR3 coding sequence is TGTGCCAGCAGCTCCTCTAGCGGGAGGGTTTGGAATGAGCAGTTCTTC.